This is a list of T cell receptor beta chains from one sample in a study of neurological immune-mediated disorders. TCRdb fed the 5' RACE reads into MiXCR, producing one record per CDR3 protein. Seen here are 50,000 or so distinct CDR3 sequences, 3% to 4% observed once, and the top ten hold approximately 7.1%. The sample consisted of PBMCs. The receptor source for this set is a woman aged 60-75 years with multiple sclerosis. Each CDR3 is given with its conserved first and last residue. The D gene is left open where the match is weak. Rows give clone size only sometimes, using once, few, many, or a class for an expanded clone.

d_gene	abundance	v_gene	len	j_gene	CDR3aa	CDR3nt
TRBD2	many	TRBV20-1	14	TRBJ2-2	CSATGRAGTGELFF	TGCAGTGCTACTGGGAGGGCCGGCACCGGGGAGCTGTTTTTT
.	many	TRBV20-1	15	TRBJ2-3	CSARGGFVFTDTQYF	TGCAGTGCTAGAGGGGGTTTCGTCTTCACAGATACGCAGTATTTT
.	many	TRBV15	13	TRBJ2-1	CATSRGRDDEQFF	TGTGCCACCAGCAGAGGCAGGGACGATGAGCAGTTCTTC
TRBD2	many	TRBV10-3	16	TRBJ2-7	CAISESTLAAPYEQYF	TGTGCCATCAGTGAGTCGACTCTAGCGGCCCCCTACGAGCAGTACTTC
.	many	TRBV7-9	13	TRBJ1-1	CASSLRRPSEAFF	TGTGCCAGCAGCTTACGACGGCCAAGTGAAGCTTTCTTT
.	many	TRBV20-1	13	TRBJ2-7	CSAIGGMSYEQYF	TGCAGTGCTATTGGGGGAATGTCCTACGAGCAGTACTTC
.	many	TRBV29-1	12	TRBJ2-5	CSVGRARETQYF	TGCAGCGTTGGGAGGGCCCGAGAGACCCAGTACTTC
.	many	TRBV20-1	14	TRBJ2-5	CSARSTQSAETQYF	TGCAGTGCTAGGTCCACCCAATCCGCTGAGACCCAGTACTTC
.	many	TRBV12-3/TRBV12-4	14	TRBJ2-2	CASSFFGGTGELFF	TGTGCCAGCAGTTTTTTTGGGGGGACCGGGGAGCTGTTTTTT
.	many	TRBV5-4	15	TRBJ1-2	CASSSDGTFLYGYTF	TGTGCCAGCAGCTCCGACGGGACTTTTCTCTATGGCTACACCTTC
.	many	TRBV20-1	18	TRBJ2-5	CSATSRDAQVYPQETQYF	TGCAGTGCCACATCCCGAGACGCACAGGTTTACCCCCAAGAGACCCAGTACTTC
.	many	TRBV5-1	15	TRBJ1-1	CASSSEQGLSTEAFF	TGCGCCAGCAGCTCGGAACAGGGTTTGAGCACTGAAGCTTTCTTT
.	many	TRBV10-3	17	TRBJ2-1	CAISESRGGTAPNEQFF	TGTGCCATCAGTGAGTCGAGGGGCGGGACTGCGCCCAATGAGCAGTTCTTC
.	many	TRBV29-1	16	TRBJ1-3	CSVAKSRGGRGNTIYF	TGCAGCGTAGCGAAGTCTAGAGGGGGAAGAGGAAACACCATATATTTT
TRBD1	many	TRBV10-3	17	TRBJ2-6	CAISAGTGLSGANVLTF	TGTGCCATCAGTGCTGGGACAGGACTCTCTGGGGCCAACGTCCTGACTTTC
TRBD1	many	TRBV7-9	14	TRBJ1-2	CASSLGQGDYGYTF	TGTGCCAGCAGCTTGGGACAGGGCGACTATGGCTACACCTTC
.	many	TRBV5-1	16	TRBJ2-3	CASSLVSGRGADTQYF	TGCGCCAGCAGCTTGGTGTCAGGGAGGGGGGCAGATACGCAGTATTTT
.	many	TRBV7-9	13	TRBJ2-7	CASSLSTPYEQYF	TGTGCCAGCAGCTTATCCACACCCTACGAGCAGTACTTC
TRBD2	many	TRBV28	15	TRBJ2-7	CASSRLAGSSYEQYF	TGTGCCAGCAGTAGACTAGCGGGAAGCTCCTACGAGCAGTACTTC
TRBD1	many	TRBV6-2/TRBV6-3	15	TRBJ2-1	CATTPGQGSGGEQFF	TGTGCCACCACACCGGGACAGGGTTCAGGAGGTGAGCAGTTCTTC
TRBD1	many	TRBV7-3	16	TRBJ2-7	CASSPWGQRHSYEQYF	TGTGCCAGCAGCCCCTGGGGACAGAGGCATTCCTACGAGCAGTACTTC
TRBD2	many	TRBV3-1	16	TRBJ2-5	CASSPPWASGTETQYF	TGTGCCAGCAGCCCCCCTTGGGCTAGCGGAACAGAGACCCAGTACTTC
.	many	TRBV7-9	16	TRBJ2-7	CASSSTTGLGAYEQYF	TGTGCCAGCAGCTCCACGACAGGACTCGGGGCCTACGAGCAGTACTTC
TRBD2	many	TRBV9	17	TRBJ2-5	CASSAGLAGGGVETQYF	TGTGCCAGCAGCGCAGGACTAGCGGGGGGCGGCGTAGAGACCCAGTACTTC
TRBD2	many	TRBV20-1	13	TRBJ2-5	CSARDGGGETQYF	TGCAGTGCTAGAGATGGCGGGGGAGAGACCCAGTACTTC
TRBD1	many	TRBV7-3	16	TRBJ2-1	CASSLEATGFYNEQFF	TGTGCCAGCAGCTTAGAGGCGACAGGGTTTTACAATGAGCAGTTCTTC
.	many	TRBV20-1	12	TRBJ2-3	CSARGPQLSQYF	TGCAGTGCCCGGGGACCCCAGTTGTCGCAGTATTTT
TRBD2	many	TRBV5-1	16	TRBJ2-1	CASSLGIAGEYNEQFF	TGCGCCAGCAGCTTGGGGATAGCGGGGGAATACAATGAGCAGTTCTTC
.	many	TRBV7-8	17	TRBJ1-2	CASTSRAGVGNNYGYTF	TGTGCCAGCACAAGCAGGGCTGGGGTGGGGAATAACTATGGCTACACCTTC
TRBD1	medium-sized	TRBV20-1	15	TRBJ1-3	CSASPGTASGNTIYF	TGCAGTGCCTCCCCAGGGACAGCCTCTGGAAACACCATATATTTT
.	many	TRBV5-1	13	TRBJ2-1	CASSIRGYNEQFF	TGCGCCAGCAGCATCAGAGGTTACAATGAGCAGTTCTTC
TRBD1	many	TRBV4-2	16	TRBJ1-4	CASSQESGTGNEKLFF	TGTGCCAGCAGCCAGGAAAGCGGGACAGGGAATGAAAAACTGTTTTTT
TRBD1	many	TRBV24-1	18	TRBJ2-6	CATSRSTGTGSGANVLTF	TGTGCCACCAGCCGATCGACCGGGACAGGTTCTGGGGCCAACGTCCTGACTTTC
TRBD2	.	TRBV7-7	15	TRBJ2-5	CASSVGLAGGETQYF	TGTGCTAGCAGCGTCGGACTAGCGGGAGGAGAGACCCAGTACTTC
TRBD1	many	TRBV2	14	TRBJ1-2	CASRWTGLLHGYTF	TGTGCCAGCAGATGGACAGGGCTTTTACATGGCTACACCTTC
.	few	TRBV7-3	13	TRBJ2-7	CASSLGRDYEQYF	TGTGCCAGCAGCTTAGGGCGAGACTACGAGCAGTACTTC
.	many	TRBV9	14	TRBJ1-6	CASSEDIRNSPLHF	TGTGCCAGCAGCGAGGACATACGTAATTCACCCCTCCACTTT
.	many	TRBV9	15	TRBJ2-5	CASSQNQGTTGTQYF	TGTGCCAGCAGCCAGAATCAGGGTACCACAGGTACCCAGTACTTC
.	many	TRBV5-6	13	TRBJ2-7	CASSGGTGGEQYF	TGTGCCAGCAGCGGGGGGACTGGGGGCGAGCAGTACTTC
TRBD1	many	TRBV29-1	13	TRBJ1-1	CSVDRDRNTEAFF	TGCAGCGTCGACCGGGACAGGAACACTGAAGCTTTCTTT
.	many	TRBV4-1	15	TRBJ2-1	CASRQPGHPDNEQFF	TGCGCCAGCAGACAACCGGGACATCCGGACAATGAGCAGTTCTTC
.	many	TRBV7-7	14	TRBJ2-2	CASSSPGSTGELFF	TGTGCCAGCAGCTCCCCAGGGAGCACCGGGGAGCTGTTTTTT
.	many	TRBV20-1	11	TRBJ1-2	CSAGRTDGYTF	TGCAGTGCCGGTCGGACAGATGGCTACACCTTC
.	many	TRBV20-1	17	TRBJ2-5	CSARDSSLGSRGETQYF	TGCAGTGCTAGAGATTCTAGTTTGGGCTCCCGAGGAGAGACCCAGTACTTC
.	many	TRBV29-1	12	TRBJ2-7	CSVRDKDYEQYF	TGCAGCGTTCGGGACAAAGACTACGAGCAGTACTTC
TRBD1	many	TRBV7-6	15	TRBJ1-5	CASSKDDRDTIPQHF	TGTGCCAGCAGCAAAGACGACAGGGATACCATCCCCCAGCATTTT
.	many	TRBV7-8	14	TRBJ2-7	CASSPHLGSYEQYF	TGTGCCAGCAGCCCACATCTCGGATCCTACGAGCAGTACTTC
TRBD1	many	TRBV4-3	15	TRBJ1-4	CASSQDRGQREKLFF	TGCGCCAGCAGCCAAGACAGGGGGCAACGAGAAAAACTGTTTTTT